The clone carrying this TCR beta chain showed up just a few times. Its specificity is unknown. This entry is derived from a study of PD-L1 blockade in urothelial cancer. Across the study: Patients initiated atezolizumab in the mid-2010s at 1,200 mg intravenously every 3 weeks. Specimens of blood held a median count of about 140,000 T cells.

CDR3 length equals 19 residues. V gave up 3 bases and J gave up 0 bases; unmatched junction bases: 17. Germline values: CDR1 SGHKS, CDR2 YYEKEE (reference sequence). Sequenced by immunoSEQ multiplex PCR; TCRdb stores in-frame clones only, minus some. The sample lists about 30,000 clones, over 75% occurring once. Overall study results and limits: Below-median TCR clonality that was measured in pretreatment blood predicted better survival.

J is TRBJ1-2 and V is TRBV5-5, with 7 nucleotides matching TRBD1. Material: PBMCs, obtained around atezolizumab (anti-PD-L1) treatment. The sequence derives from a man aged 45-65 years with urothelial cancer. CDR3 sequence (DNA): TGTGCCAGCAGCTCAGGACCGGAGGGGGCTCGGGAAGCTAACTATGGCTACACCTTC. It yields the protein CASSSGPEGAREANYGYTF.